Included here is one T cell receptor beta chain sequence, with context. Authors' processing steps: By means of reference gene primer amplification, nucleated cell counts were estimated. Measured with immunoSEQ multiplex PCR; TCRdb has only the in-frame clones, and not every one. V, J and clone size derive from that table, while D and trimming were established from the DNA sequence. The table has approximately 50,000 clones, under 90% seen once; the top ten hold 9%. The data are from a study of blood T cell repertoires in COVID-19. Study summary: Samples taken during acute and convalescent COVID-19 were collected in the United States, Italy and Spain. Sample material is recorded as cDNA or gDNA derived from T cells, B-cell-depleted T cells, or PBMCs.

The sequenced sample consisted of peripheral blood. The sequence was collected from an elderly man with active or convalescent COVID-19.

The DNA for the CDR3 is TGCGCCAGCAGCTTTAGAGACGGAGCAACTAATGAAAAACTGTTTTTT. Translated, it gives CASSFRDGATNEKLFF. The chain links TRBV5-1 to TRBJ1-4; D is unclear. With 2 bases removed from V and 0 bases from J, the gap between germline ends came to 11 bases. The CDR3 consists of 16 residues. Germline CDR1 and CDR2: SGHRS and YFSETQ.